The clone carrying this TCR beta chain was detected only once. This specimen comes from a study of T cell changes during pregnancy in multiple sclerosis. Assay used: immunoSEQ multiplex PCR; TCRdb lists only in-frame clones, some missing. Of under 65,000 clones listed, more than 75% are singletons. V was clipped by 6 bases and J by 0 bases, with 12 bases between them. Per germline, CDR1 SGHDT and CDR2 YYEEEE. This CDR3 comprises 14 residues. The sequence came from a female donor in good health, enrolled as a control in a pregnancy study. The specimen comprised peripheral blood, sampled in the first trimester of pregnancy. The V gene is TRBV5-6, the J gene TRBJ1-2; D is undetermined. The CDR3: CASIDRGSNYGYTF. CDR3 bases: TGTGCCAGCATCGACCGAGGATCTAACTATGGCTACACCTTC.